This T cell receptor (beta chain) originates from a study of cytomegalovirus exposure and HLA in healthy donors. The overall study: Researchers found that less than 90% of over 350 genotyped donors fell within the Caucasian-associated ancestry cluster. Study results and caveats: Later work associated 17,000 or so TCR beta sequences with HLA alleles at 0.05 false discovery rate. The authors enumerated roughly 160 TCR beta chains as linked to cytomegalovirus. A few CMV-associated chains proved CMV antigen-specific in vitro.

Comment on this clone: The antigen is unknown.

Unmatched junction bases numbered 10, after V lost 5 bases and J lost 0 bases. The germline CDR1 and CDR2 sequences are SGHNT and YENEEA. The CDR3 spans 17 residues. PCR used 60 Vbeta primers and 13 Jbeta primers. Sequencing was performed with immunoSEQ multiplex PCR; in TCRdb, only in-frame clones are kept and a portion is missing. The repertoire holds under 100,000 clones, 81% seen once, with approximately 4% in the top ten. Sequences were obtained from PBMCs. The TCR originated in a woman in her 70s in good health and CMV-seropositive. The rearrangement links TRBV11-3 to TRBJ2-1; 7 bases align to TRBD2. The CDR3 DNA is TGTGCCAGCAGCCTAGGTGTAGCGGGCACCTCCTACAATGAGCAGTTCTTC. As protein: CASSLGVAGTSYNEQFF.